This T cell receptor (beta chain) emerged from a study of blood T cell repertoires in COVID-19 (dated by TCRdb to the early 2020s). Context from the whole study: Samples from collaborators originated in the United States, Italy and Spain and spanned both the acute and convalescent phases of COVID-19. The material from the prospective study consisted of cDNA or gDNA derived from T cells, B-cell-depleted T cells, or PBMCs. The dataset comprised deeply sampled blood TCRbeta repertoires from subjects exposed to, actively infected with, or recovered from COVID-19. The repertoires were released in a freely available public database meant as a resource for research on the immune response to SARS-CoV-2. The samples were drawn from the first 160 participants of the ongoing ImmuneRACE study and from 1,200 or so subjects provided by 6 global collaborators. A de-identified subject ID, COVID-19 status, age in years and sex were almost always included in the sample metadata. HLA class I and class II types, where available, came from metadata supplied by the sample provider rather than from assay-based typing.

TCRbeta CDR3 regions were amplified from genomic DNA by means of the immunoSEQ Assay, a bias-controlled multiplex PCR. In the source study's methods: Within the assay, amplification of reference gene primers was used to estimate how many nucleated cells each sample contained. To quantify the absolute abundance of each unique TCRbeta CDR3 rearrangement, sequence reads were collapsed and filtered. For each sample, productive Simpson clonality was calculated as the square root of Simpson's diversity index across productive rearrangements. What TCRdb holds here is the immuneACCESS table cut down to in-frame rearrangements. Part of the clones is not present; checked against another copy, under half of the missing clones reflect an unresolved V gene, and the others are unexplained. That table furnishes V, J and clone size, whereas the DNA furnished D and trimming. Counted in this sample were roughly 100,000 clones; about 79% of them appeared once. The top ten constitute more than 5.5% of the sample.

The sample holds a few counts of this clone. No antigen is known for it. No base quality values were provided; no much bigger clone lies one nucleotide off. What the study reported, not specific to this receptor: How much clinical and demographic metadata was included differed by source and by participant, and the metadata was provided uncurated.

One collaborating source in Seattle enrolled patients during active infection and followed them longitudinally through the course of disease. Each collaborating institution followed its own protocols to collect whole blood in K2EDTA tubes. For TCRbeta analysis, collaborators shipped samples in one of three forms: frozen whole blood, isolated PBMCs, or DNA extracted from either of those sample types. Sequencing input: peripheral blood. The receptor was isolated from a man at least 80 years old with COVID-19, enrolled during active disease.

CDR3 protein: CASSLGGEGDTQYF. Read as DNA, the sequence is TGTGCCAGCAGCTTGGGTGGGGAGGGAGATACGCAGTATTTT. The chain joins TRBV5-6 to TRBJ2-3; the junction holds 7 bases that match TRBD2. At the junction V is shortened by 0 bases and J by 5 bases; bases outside the gene matches: 3. The CDR3 runs 14 residues from the cysteine to the phenylalanine. The CDR3 DNA has 42 bases and is translated from base 1. In the germline V gene, CDR1 corresponds to SGHDT and CDR2 to YYEEEE.